This T cell receptor beta chain was sequenced for a study of spatial heterogeneity in lung cancer. TCRdb recomputed calls from the 5' RACE reads with MiXCR, one row per CDR3 protein. The sample lists 100,000 to 120,000 distinct CDR3 sequences, about 10% seen once, with 24% in the top ten. Germline CDR1 and CDR2: MNHNY and SVGAGI (reference sequence). The CDR3 is 14 residues long. Trimming pared 5 bases from V and 0 bases from J, leaving 10 bases between. The time point here: blood at routine non-recurrence follow-up after resection. V is TRBV6-6 and J is TRBJ1-1, with D unclear. Sample: PBMCs, taken at follow-up. This TCR derives from a female donor with early-stage non-small cell lung cancer. The CDR3 loop is CASSAQLMNTEAFF. In DNA, the CDR3 is TGTGCCAGCAGTGCGCAACTAATGAACACTGAAGCTTTCTTT.